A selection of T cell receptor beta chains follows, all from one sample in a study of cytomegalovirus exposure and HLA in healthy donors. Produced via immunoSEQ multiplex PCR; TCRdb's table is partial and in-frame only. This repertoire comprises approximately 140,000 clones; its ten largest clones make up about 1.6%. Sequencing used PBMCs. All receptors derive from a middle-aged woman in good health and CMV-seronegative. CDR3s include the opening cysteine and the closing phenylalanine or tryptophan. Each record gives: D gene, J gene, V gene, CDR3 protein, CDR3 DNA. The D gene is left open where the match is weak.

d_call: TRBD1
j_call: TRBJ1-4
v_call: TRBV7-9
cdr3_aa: CASSPGTGWGEKLFF
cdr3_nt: TGTGCCAGCAGTCCCGGGACAGGATGGGGTGAAAAACTGTTTTTT

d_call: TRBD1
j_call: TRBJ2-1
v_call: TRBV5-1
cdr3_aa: CASSFEGTGSQFF
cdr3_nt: TGCGCCAGCAGCTTCGAAGGGACAGGCTCTCAGTTCTTC

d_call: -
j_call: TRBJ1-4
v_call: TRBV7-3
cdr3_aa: CASSLRAGPNEKLFF
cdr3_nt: TGTGCCAGCAGCTTAAGGGCAGGTCCGAATGAAAAACTGTTTTTT

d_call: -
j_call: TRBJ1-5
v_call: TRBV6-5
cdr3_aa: CASSARDVQPQHF
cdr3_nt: TGTGCCAGCAGTGCCAGGGATGTTCAGCCCCAGCATTTT

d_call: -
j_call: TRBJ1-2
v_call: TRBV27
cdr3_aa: CASSFDQRGGYTF
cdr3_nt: TGTGCCAGCAGTTTTGATCAGCGGGGTGGCTACACCTTC

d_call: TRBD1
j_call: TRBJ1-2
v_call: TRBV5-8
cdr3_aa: CASSRGTGGRARYGYTF
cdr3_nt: TGTGCCAGCAGCCGTGGGACAGGGGGCAGAGCTCGCTATGGCTACACCTTC

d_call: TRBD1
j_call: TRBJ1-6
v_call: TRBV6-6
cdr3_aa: CASSYQDRGRSPLHF
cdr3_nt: TGTGCCAGCAGTTACCAAGACAGGGGGCGATCACCCCTCCACTTT

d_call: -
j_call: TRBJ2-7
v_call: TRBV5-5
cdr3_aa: CASSLGGNSYEQYF
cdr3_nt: TGTGCCAGCAGCTTGGGAGGGAATAGCTACGAGCAGTACTTC

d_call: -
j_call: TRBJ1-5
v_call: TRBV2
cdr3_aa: CASSDIQPNQPQHF
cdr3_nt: TGTGCCAGCAGTGATATACAGCCCAATCAGCCCCAGCATTTT

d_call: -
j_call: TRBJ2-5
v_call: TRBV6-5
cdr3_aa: CASSYDGAFQKTQYF
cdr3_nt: TGTGCCAGCAGTTACGATGGGGCCTTCCAAAAGACCCAGTACTTC

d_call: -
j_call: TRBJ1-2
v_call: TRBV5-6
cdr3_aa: CASSLTGYGYTF
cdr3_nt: TGTGCCAGCAGCTTGACAGGATATGGCTACACCTTC

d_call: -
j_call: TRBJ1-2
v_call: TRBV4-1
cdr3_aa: CASSSNRVSYTF
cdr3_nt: TGCGCCAGCAGCTCAAACAGGGTGAGCTACACCTTC

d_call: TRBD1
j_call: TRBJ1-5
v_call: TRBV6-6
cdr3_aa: CASSQSGGTNQPQHF
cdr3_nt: TGTGCCAGCAGTCAATCAGGGGGAACCAATCAGCCCCAGCATTTT

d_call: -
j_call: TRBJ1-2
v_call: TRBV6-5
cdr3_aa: CASSTRLGQAGYTF
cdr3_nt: TGTGCCAGCAGTACCCGGTTGGGGCAGGCGGGCTACACCTTC

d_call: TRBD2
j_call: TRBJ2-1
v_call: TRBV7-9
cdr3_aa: CASSFRAGGPNEQFF
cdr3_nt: TGTGCCAGCAGCTTCAGAGCGGGGGGGCCAAATGAGCAGTTCTTC

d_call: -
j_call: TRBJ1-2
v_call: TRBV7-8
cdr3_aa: CASSFAGDSAPYGYTF
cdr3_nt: TGTGCCAGCAGCTTCGCGGGCGATTCGGCGCCCTATGGCTACACCTTC

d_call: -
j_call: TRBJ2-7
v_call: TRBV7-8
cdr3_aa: CASSLEPGSSYEQYF
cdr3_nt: TGTGCCAGCAGCCTCGAGCCGGGGAGCTCCTACGAGCAGTACTTC

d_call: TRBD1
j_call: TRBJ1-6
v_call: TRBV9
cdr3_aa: CASSDRGGSPLHF
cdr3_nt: TGTGCCAGCAGCGACAGGGGCGGGTCACCCCTCCACTTT

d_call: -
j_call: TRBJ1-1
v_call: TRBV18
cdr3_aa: CASSRGGANTEAFF
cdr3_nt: TGTGCCAGCTCACGGGGAGGGGCGAACACTGAAGCTTTCTTT

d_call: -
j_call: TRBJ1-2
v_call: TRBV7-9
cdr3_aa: CASSLERDNYGYTF
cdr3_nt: TGTGCCAGCAGCTTAGAACGAGATAACTATGGCTACACCTTC

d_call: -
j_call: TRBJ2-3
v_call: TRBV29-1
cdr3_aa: CSVVTSTDTQYF
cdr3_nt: TGCAGCGTTGTTACTAGCACAGATACGCAGTATTTT

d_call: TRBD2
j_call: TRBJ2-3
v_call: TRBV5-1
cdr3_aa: CASRGSDRGGNWLDTQYF
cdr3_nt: TGCGCCAGCAGGGGGAGCGATCGCGGGGGGAACTGGTTAGATACGCAGTATTTT

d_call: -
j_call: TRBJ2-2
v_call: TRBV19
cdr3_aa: CASSPTQATGELFF
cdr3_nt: TGTGCCAGTAGCCCTACACAGGCAACCGGGGAGCTGTTTTTT

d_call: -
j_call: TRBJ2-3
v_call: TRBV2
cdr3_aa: CASLGLAHTDTQYF
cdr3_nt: TGTGCCAGCCTGGGCCTAGCCCACACAGATACGCAGTATTTT

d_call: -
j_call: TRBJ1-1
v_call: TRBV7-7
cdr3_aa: CASSFGGREYTEAFF
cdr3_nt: TGTGCTAGCAGCTTCGGGGGGAGGGAATACACTGAAGCTTTCTTT

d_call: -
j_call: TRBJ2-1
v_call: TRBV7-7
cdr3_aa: CASSLAPTGPGNEQFF
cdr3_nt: TGTGCTAGCAGCTTAGCGCCTACAGGGCCCGGAAATGAGCAGTTCTTC

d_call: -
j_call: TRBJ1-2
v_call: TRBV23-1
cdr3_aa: CADHGVRRGYTF
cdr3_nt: TGCGCCGACCACGGGGTACGGCGGGGCTACACCTTC

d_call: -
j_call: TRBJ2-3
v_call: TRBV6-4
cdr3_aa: CASSDSLATDTQYF
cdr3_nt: TGTGCCAGCAGTGATTCGCTAGCCACAGATACGCAGTATTTT

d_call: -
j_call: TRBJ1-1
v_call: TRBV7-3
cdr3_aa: CASSLIGPTAMNTEAFF
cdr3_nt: TGTGCCAGCAGCTTAATTGGCCCCACAGCCATGAACACTGAAGCTTTCTTT

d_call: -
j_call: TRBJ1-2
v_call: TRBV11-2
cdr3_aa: CASSLEVGDYGYTF
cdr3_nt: TGTGCCAGCAGCTTAGAGGTCGGGGACTATGGCTACACCTTC

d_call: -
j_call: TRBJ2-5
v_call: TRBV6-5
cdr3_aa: CASSKETQYF
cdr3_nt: TGTGCCAGCAGCAAAGAGACCCAGTACTTC

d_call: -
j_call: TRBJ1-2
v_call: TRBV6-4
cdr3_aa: CASSQSPGDGYTF
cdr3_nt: TGTGCCAGCAGTCAGTCCCCCGGGGATGGCTACACCTTC

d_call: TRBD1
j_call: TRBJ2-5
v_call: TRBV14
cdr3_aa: CASSPRAGGRETQYF
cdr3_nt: TGTGCCAGCAGCCCCCGGGCAGGGGGCCGGGAGACCCAGTACTTC

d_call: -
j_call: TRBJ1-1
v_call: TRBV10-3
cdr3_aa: CAAAGTMNTEAFF
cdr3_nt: TGTGCCGCCGCCGGGACAATGAACACTGAAGCTTTCTTT

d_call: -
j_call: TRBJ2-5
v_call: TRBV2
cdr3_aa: CASSFSRGRGETQYF
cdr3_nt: TGTGCCAGCAGTTTCTCTCGGGGGAGGGGGGAGACCCAGTACTTC

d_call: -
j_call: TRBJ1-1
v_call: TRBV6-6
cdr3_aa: CASTPLREGTEAFF
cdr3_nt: TGTGCCAGCACCCCCTTGAGGGAGGGAACTGAAGCTTTCTTT

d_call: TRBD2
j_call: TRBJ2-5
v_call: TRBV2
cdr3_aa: CASSESSGGNWYSPETQYF
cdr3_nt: TGTGCCAGCAGTGAAAGTAGCGGGGGGAATTGGTATTCCCCAGAGACCCAGTACTTC

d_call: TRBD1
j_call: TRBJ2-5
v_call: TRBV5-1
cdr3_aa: CASSLGGQSGTQYF
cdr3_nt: TGCGCCAGCAGCTTGGGGGGACAGTCGGGGACCCAGTACTTC

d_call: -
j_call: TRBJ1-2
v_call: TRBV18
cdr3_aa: CASSPPRERPHGYTF
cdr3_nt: TGTGCCAGCTCACCACCGAGGGAACGGCCTCATGGCTACACCTTC

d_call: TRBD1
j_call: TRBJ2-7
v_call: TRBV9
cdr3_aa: CASSGLTGDEQYF
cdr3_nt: TGTGCCAGCAGCGGACTTACAGGGGACGAGCAGTACTTC

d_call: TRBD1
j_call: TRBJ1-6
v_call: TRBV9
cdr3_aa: CASSVGAQGEGSPLHF
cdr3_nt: TGTGCCAGCAGCGTAGGGGCACAGGGGGAAGGATCACCCCTCCACTTT

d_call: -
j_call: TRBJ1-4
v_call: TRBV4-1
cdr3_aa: CASSQGWGGGRALREKLFF
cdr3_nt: TGCGCCAGCAGCCAGGGATGGGGGGGAGGGAGGGCCCTTCGGGAAAAACTGTTTTTT

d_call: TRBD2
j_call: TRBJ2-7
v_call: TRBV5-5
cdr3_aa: CASSLEGTSDHYEQYF
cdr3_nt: TGTGCCAGCAGCTTGGAGGGGACTAGCGACCACTACGAGCAGTACTTC

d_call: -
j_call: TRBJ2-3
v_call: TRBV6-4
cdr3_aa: CASSESSRRGTQYF
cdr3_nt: TGTGCCAGCAGTGAATCGTCCAGAAGGGGTACGCAGTATTTT

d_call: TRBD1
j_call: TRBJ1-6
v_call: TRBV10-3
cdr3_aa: CAISEQGGSPLHF
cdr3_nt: TGTGCCATCAGTGAACAGGGGGGATCACCCCTCCACTTT

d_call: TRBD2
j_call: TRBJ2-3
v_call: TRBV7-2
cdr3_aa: CASSTGTSGVGTDTQYF
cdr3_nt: TGTGCCAGCAGCACCGGGACTAGCGGGGTGGGCACAGATACGCAGTATTTT

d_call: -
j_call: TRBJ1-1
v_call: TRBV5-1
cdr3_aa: CASSAPGGLRSTEAFF
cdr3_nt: TGCGCCAGCAGCGCCCCTGGGGGACTGAGGTCGACTGAAGCTTTCTTT

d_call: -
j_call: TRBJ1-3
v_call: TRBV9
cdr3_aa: CASSTNTAVSGNTIYF
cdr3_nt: TGTGCCAGCAGCACAAATACGGCGGTCTCTGGAAACACCATATATTTT

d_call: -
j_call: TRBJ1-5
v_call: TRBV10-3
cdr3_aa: CAIATGDQPQHF
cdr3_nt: TGTGCCATCGCGACAGGAGATCAGCCCCAGCATTTT

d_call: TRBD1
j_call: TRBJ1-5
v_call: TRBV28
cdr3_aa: CASSLQTGNQPQHF
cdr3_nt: TGTGCCAGCAGTTTACAGACAGGGAATCAGCCCCAGCATTTT

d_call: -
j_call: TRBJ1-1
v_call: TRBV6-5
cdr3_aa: CASSYSITLNTEAFF
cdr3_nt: TGTGCCAGCAGTTACTCTATAACATTGAACACTGAAGCTTTCTTT

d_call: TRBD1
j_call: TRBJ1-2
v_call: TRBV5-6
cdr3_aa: CASSPQTGGGYGYTF
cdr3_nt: TGTGCCAGCAGCCCACAGACAGGGGGCGGATATGGCTACACCTTC

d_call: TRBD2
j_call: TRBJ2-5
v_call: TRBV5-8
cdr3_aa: CASSPQGLASETQYF
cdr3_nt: TGTGCCAGCAGCCCACAGGGACTAGCGTCAGAGACCCAGTACTTC

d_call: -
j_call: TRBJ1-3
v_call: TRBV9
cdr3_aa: CATGPGRVSGNTIYF
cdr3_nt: TGTGCCACTGGTCCGGGCAGGGTTTCTGGAAACACCATATATTTT

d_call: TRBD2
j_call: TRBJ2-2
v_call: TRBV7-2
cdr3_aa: CASSSRLAGTGELFF
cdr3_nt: TGTGCCAGCAGCTCCAGACTAGCGGGGACCGGGGAGCTGTTTTTT

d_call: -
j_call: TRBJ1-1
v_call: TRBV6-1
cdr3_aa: CASFYWTTNTEAFF
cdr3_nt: TGTGCCAGCTTTTACTGGACAACGAACACTGAAGCTTTCTTT